These 26 T cell receptor beta chains share one sample of origin, sequenced in a study of molecular identifiers for immune sequencing clone quantification. TCRdb redid the calling of the PCR reads with MiXCR, one entry per CDR3 protein. The table records hundreds of thousands of distinct CDR3 sequences, just under 20% of them present only once. What was sequenced was naive CD8+ T cells from blood, with Jurkat cell RNA spiked in. Subset described: FACS-sorted CD8+CD4-CCR7+CD45RA+ naive T cells. The source is a human donor in good health. Some libraries in this study had Jurkat cell RNA spiked in.

With respect to this clonotype: A much more abundant neighbour one base away suggests this may be a read error. The rearrangement uses TRBV2 and TRBJ2-3; 10 positions match TRBD2. CDR1 is SNHLY, CDR2 FYNNEI, per germline. The CDR3 extends over 17 amino acids. The CDR3 region is CASSERPAGGHTDMQYF. CDR3 nucleotides: TGTGCCAGCAGTGAAAGGCCAGCGGGAGGGCACACAGATATGCAGTATTTT.

Regarding this clonotype: Being one base from a much bigger clone, this may be a read error. The chain uses TRBV23-1 and TRBJ1-5; D remains unclear. TRBV23-1 is classed as an ORF, of uncertain function. The CDR3 is made up of 15 amino acids. In DNA form, the CDR3 reads TGCGCCAGCAGTCAGGAAGGCTTTAGCAATCGGCCCCAGCATTTT. It yields the protein CASSQEGFSNRPQHF.

This clonotype was picked up many times. The chain is built from TRBV25-1 and TRBJ2-7, with D perhaps matching TRBD2 (6 bases). Germline V gene data show CDR1 as MGHDK and CDR2 as SYGVNS. There are 17 residues in the CDR3. V was clipped by 3 bases and J by 0 bases, with 18 bases between them. The chain's CDR3 is CASSDYISDGSSYEQYF. The CDR3 bases are TGTGCCAGCAGTGACTACATATCGGACGGGAGCTCCTACGAGCAGTACTTC.

The CDR3 loop reads CASSIVGLAEYNEQFF. The CDR3, as DNA: TGTGCCAGTAGTATAGTGGGACTAGCGGAGTACAATGAGCAGTTCTTC. This chain connects TRBV19 to TRBJ2-1; 11 bases map to TRBD2. Trimming took 1 base from V and 4 from J; bases not matched to a gene: 3. The CDR3 length is 16 residues. The germline gives CDR1 LNHDA, CDR2 SQIVND (reference sequence).

This clonotype has a count of ten or more. The V and J genes are TRBV2 and TRBJ2-2; no reliable D call. With 7 bases removed from V and 1 base from J, the gap between germline ends came to 13 bases. Germline CDR1 is SNHLY and CDR2 is FYNNEI. CDR3 length: 15 residues. CDR3 bases: TGTGCCAGCATTCCCCCCGGCGGGAACACCGGGGAGCTGTTTTTT. Protein sequence: CASIPPGGNTGELFF.

Details on this clonotype: This clone may be a read error of a much larger clone one base away. The CDR3 nucleotides read TGTGCCAGCGCGGGAGGGTTGGGCCAAGAGACCCAGTACTTC. This sequence encodes CASAGGLGQETQYF. V gene TRBV6-6 combines with J gene TRBJ2-5; 9 nucleotides match TRBD2. V lost 8 bases, J lost 1 base, and 5 bases stayed unmatched. The CDR3 loop spans 14 amino acids. Germline V gene lookup returns CDR1 MNHNY and CDR2 SVGAGI (reference sequence).

Points on this clonotype: With a much larger clone just one base away, this may be a read error. Here the CDR3 DNA reads TGTGCCATCAGTGAGCACGCGGGTGACAATTCACCCCTCCACTTT. Encoded protein: CAISEHAGDNSPLHF. The genes are TRBV10-3 and TRBJ1-6; no clear D gene. Germline-derived CDR1 and CDR2 are ENHRY and SYGVKD. V gave up 2 bases and J gave up 7 bases, with 12 bases separating them. This CDR3 comprises 15 residues.

This clonotype came up many times. The rearrangement links TRBV28 to TRBJ2-3, with a tentative D call TRBD1 (6 bases). The V gene lost 5 bases and the J gene lost 0 bases, with 12 bases spanning the gap. This CDR3 is built from 15 residues. Germline V gene sequence: CDR1 MDHEN, CDR2 SYDVKM. CDR3 in amino acids: CASSPDRHSTDTQYF. The CDR3 nucleotides read TGTGCCAGCAGTCCAGACAGGCATAGCACAGATACGCAGTATTTT.

This clonotype turned up a few times. The germline gene is not matched at one end of the junction; a read error may be the cause. The chain links TRBV4-3 to TRBJ1-1, with D possibly being TRBD1 (5 bases). CDR3 length equals 13 residues. CDR1 and CDR2 from the germline V gene are LGHNA and YSLEER. The CDR3 nucleotides read TGCGCCAGCAGCCAAGCAGGGAACGCTGAAGCTTTCTTT. Residues: CASSQAGNAEAFF.

The chain combines TRBV7-8 with TRBJ2-7; possibly TRBD2 for D (5 bases). The CDR3 is 14 residues long. Germline CDR1 reads SGHVS; CDR2 reads FQNEAQ. V was cut by 1 base and J by 3 bases, with 10 bases left in between. The CDR3 loop is CASSLGSGYYEQYF. The CDR3 DNA reads TGTGCCAGCAGCTTAGGTTCGGGGTACTACGAGCAGTACTTC.

This clonotype is a singleton in its sample. With a much larger clone just one base away, this may be a read error. This chain joins TRBV5-4 and TRBJ2-7; possibly TRBD1 or TRBD2 for D (5 bases each). This CDR3 region has 13 residues. Trimming took off 0 bases at V and 5 bases at J, with 9 bases between the two ends. From germline, CDR1 is SGHNT and CDR2 YYREEE (reference sequence). In DNA form, the CDR3 reads TGTGCCAGCAGCTTGGGGGGGACGAACGAGCAGTACTTC. Its protein product is CASSLGGTNEQYF.

This clonotype appeared once. Lacking the conserved final phenylalanine or tryptophan, this CDR3 likely reflects a read error. The chain recombines TRBV10-3 with TRBJ1-1; D is unresolved. Germline V gives CDR1 ENHRY, CDR2 SYGVKD. The CDR3 has 15 residues. With 3 bases removed from V and 0 bases from J, the gap between germline ends came to 11 bases. The CDR3 sequence: CAISDRKDLNTEAFS. CDR3 nucleotides: TGTGCCATCAGTGATCGAAAGGATTTGAACACTGAAGCTTTCTCT.

This clonotype was seen repeatedly, ten times or more. The rearrangement joins TRBV6-2 or TRBV6-3 to TRBJ1-1; D might be TRBD1 (5 bases). Per germline, CDR1 MNHEY and CDR2 SVGEGT. The V and J ends lost 0 bases and 0 bases respectively, with 17 bases between them. The CDR3 runs to 18 residues. The CDR3 loop reads CASSYSDDPDSLNTEAFF. CDR3 nucleotide sequence: TGTGCCAGCAGTTACTCGGACGACCCTGACAGTTTGAACACTGAAGCTTTCTTT.

This clonotype was observed at least ten times. This chain links TRBV6-6 with TRBJ2-5; no clear D. Germline assignment: CDR1 MNHNY and CDR2 SVGAGI (reference sequence). The CDR3 consists of 15 residues. Trimming took off 4 bases at V and 0 bases at J, with 12 bases between the two ends. CDR3 nucleotides: TGTGCCAGCAGTTCATACGGACCCGACCAAGAGACCCAGTACTTC. Translation: CASSSYGPDQETQYF.

About this clonotype itself: A much larger clone lies one base from this, so it may be a read error. The chain employs TRBV27 and TRBJ2-2; D may match TRBD1 or TRBD2 (5 bases each). From germline, CDR1 is MNHEY and CDR2 SMNVEV (reference sequence). This CDR3 is built from 16 residues. CDR3 in amino acids: CASSLLGVENTGELVF. CDR3 coding DNA: TGTGCCAGCAGTTTGTTGGGGGTTGAGAACACCGGGGAGCTGGTTTTT.

Regarding this clonotype: A much larger clone differs from this one at a single base, so this may be a read error. This chain connects TRBV9 to TRBJ2-3, with D perhaps given as TRBD1 or TRBD2 (5 bases each). This CDR3 region has 15 residues. Germline V CDR1 and CDR2: SGDLS, YYNGEE. CDR3 loop: CASCVTGTARDTQYF. The DNA of the CDR3 is TGTGCCAGCTGCGTAACCGGGACCGCGAGAGATACGCAGTATTTT.

In its sample, this clonotype was seen many times. The chain links TRBV28 to TRBJ2-2; 7 positions agree with TRBD1. From germline, CDR1 is MDHEN and CDR2 SYDVKM. V trimming: 3 bases; J trimming: 0 bases; junction bases outside the gene matches: 7. This CDR3 contains 17 residues. CDR3 region: CASSLPGQFANTGELFF. As DNA, the CDR3 is TGTGCCAGCAGTTTGCCGGGACAGTTCGCGAACACCGGGGAGCTGTTTTTT.

Concerning this clonotype: Given a much more abundant clone one base away, this may be a read error. This chain connects TRBV5-3 to TRBJ2-7; D is perhaps TRBD1 (6 bases). TRBV5-3 is an ORF, and what it does is uncertain. This CDR3 contains 13 residues. The CDR3 spells CASSYPGAYERYF. The CDR3 coding sequence is TGTGCCAGCAGCTACCCAGGGGCCTACGAGCGGTACTTC.

This clonotype has just a few counts. The chain combines TRBV3-1 with TRBJ2-1; 10 nucleotides align to TRBD2. V lost 1 base, J lost 3 bases, and 0 bases stayed unmatched. The V gene's germline CDR1 is LGHDT and CDR2 YNNKEL (reference sequence). This CDR3 spans 15 amino acids. The CDR3 protein is CASSQASGSYNEQFF. In nucleotides, the CDR3 is TGTGCCAGCAGCCAAGCTAGCGGGAGCTACAATGAGCAGTTCTTC.

The chain couples TRBV7-9 to TRBJ2-3, with 7 nucleotides matching TRBD2. With 1 base clipped from V and 4 bases from J, the junction kept 8 bases outside the gene matches. The germline gives CDR1 SEHNR, CDR2 FQNEAQ (reference sequence). The length of the CDR3 is 16 residues. CDR3 DNA: TGTGCCAGCAGCTTAGGTTTCGGGGGGACGCCAGATACGCAGTATTTT. As protein: CASSLGFGGTPDTQYF.

In this sample, this clonotype turned up many times. V gene TRBV11-2 combines with J gene TRBJ2-7, with D perhaps assigned TRBD1 or TRBD2 (5 bases each). CDR1 is SGHAT, CDR2 FQNNGV, per germline. The CDR3 runs to 12 residues. V lost 3 bases to trimming and J lost 6 bases, with 9 bases between them. The CDR3 DNA follows: TGTGCCAGCAGCTTCGGGACGGTCGAGCAGTACTTC. Amino acid sequence: CASSFGTVEQYF.

The chain uses TRBV13 and TRBJ2-1; 7 positions agree with TRBD1. The CDR3 is made up of 15 amino acids. After removal of 4 bases from V and 4 bases from J, the junction contained 7 bases not matched to a gene. Per the germline V gene, CDR1 is PRHDT and CDR2 is FYEKMQ (reference sequence). CDR3 protein: CASSYRQGGYNEQFF. CDR3 DNA: TGTGCCAGCAGCTATCGACAGGGCGGTTACAATGAGCAGTTCTTC.

There are many counts of this clonotype. The genes are TRBV30 and TRBJ1-1; D uncertain. The CDR3 runs 9 residues. The germline V gene encodes CDR1 GTSNPN and CDR2 SVGIG (reference sequence). Trimming took 2 bases from V and 6 from J, leaving 1 base between them. The DNA for the CDR3 is TGTGCCTGGAGTCCTGAAGCTTTCTTT. Encoded protein: CAWSPEAFF.

A note on this clonotype: This may come from a read error, since a much larger clone is one base off. The rearrangement uses TRBV12-3 or TRBV12-4 and TRBJ2-3; the D gene is possibly TRBD2 (6 bases). Trimming left V 8 bases short and J 3 bases short, with 24 bases between. The CDR3 length is 17 residues. CDR3 sequence: CASGWGWASEGTDTQYF. The DNA for the CDR3 is TGTGCCAGCGGTTGGGGGTGGGCTAGCGAAGGGACAGATACGCAGTATTTT.

The sample holds many counts of this clonotype. The chain has TRBV6-5 and TRBJ1-4, with D hard to call. Trimming shortened V by 6 bases and J by 5 bases, and 16 bases separated the two germline ends. The CDR3 loop spans 15 amino acids. Germline V gene sequence: CDR1 MNHEY, CDR2 SVGAGI. Here the CDR3 DNA reads TGTGCCAGCAGCTTGAGGACGGGTCCCAATGAAAAACTGTTTTTT. Protein sequence: CASSLRTGPNEKLFF.

This clonotype was counted only a few times. This chain joins TRBV9 and TRBJ1-1; no clear D. The CDR3 is 15 residues long. The germline V gene has CDR1 SGDLS and CDR2 YYNGEE. The V and J ends lost 2 bases and 0 bases respectively, with 11 bases between them. The CDR3 DNA reads as TGTGCCAGCAGCGTGGGGTGGGTTATGAACACTGAAGCTTTCTTT. Translating it yields CASSVGWVMNTEAFF.